This T cell receptor (beta chain) is drawn from a study of blood T cell repertoires in COVID-19 (dated by TCRdb to 2018 to 2021). Context from the whole study: The collaborator samples originated in the United States, Italy and Spain and spanned the acute and convalescent phases of COVID-19. The material from the prospective study consisted of cDNA or gDNA derived from T cells, B-cell-depleted T cells, or PBMCs. The dataset comprised deeply sampled blood TCRbeta repertoires from subjects exposed to, actively infected with, or recovered from COVID-19. A freely available public database, intended as a resource for researchers studying the immune response to SARS-CoV-2, is where the repertoires were released. Samples were obtained from the ongoing ImmuneRACE study (first 160 participants) and from about 1,300 subjects provided by 6 global collaborators. Nearly every sample came with metadata listing a de-identified subject ID, COVID-19 status, age in years and sex. Where HLA class I and class II types were available, the types were taken from metadata supplied by the sample provider, not from assay-based typing.

Note on this clone: No antigen is known for it. Base qualities are not at hand, and no much larger clone is one base apart.

Enrolling through a virtual design, the prospective study's participants ranged in age from roughly 18 to 100 years and lived across 20 to 30 United States geographic areas. In the prospective study, cohorts were assigned on the basis of participant-reported clinical history obtained from a screening survey and a study questionnaire. A participant counted as exposed if, within 2 weeks of entering the study, that participant had been in contact with someone who had a PCR-confirmed or clinician-diagnosed COVID-19 case. In the prospective study, mobile phlebotomists collected whole blood, serum and a nasopharyngeal or oropharyngeal swab from each participant. Participants in the prospective study had the option to provide additional blood draws and questionnaires over a roughly 2-month period. Before DNA extraction, prospective study blood samples were shipped either frozen or at room temperature.

Paper-wide results and their limitations: The amount of clinical and demographic metadata varied by source and participant and was provided uncurated.

The germline V gene (reference sequence) supplies CDR1 SGHKS and CDR2 YYEKEE. Including cysteine and phenylalanine, the CDR3 has 16 amino acids. The entry retains the CDR3 DNA only, 48 bases that are in frame from base 1. V ends up 4 bases short and J 7 bases short, with an unmatched junction base count of 10. TCRbeta CDR3 regions were amplified from genomic DNA by means of the immunoSEQ Assay, a bias-controlled multiplex PCR. As for the authors' bioinformatics: Within the assay, amplification of reference gene primers was used to estimate how many nucleated cells each sample contained. Sequence reads were collapsed and filtered to measure the absolute abundance of every unique TCRbeta CDR3 rearrangement. For each sample, productive Simpson clonality was calculated as the square root of Simpson's diversity index over productive rearrangements. TCRdb took this table from immuneACCESS and kept in-frame rearrangements with V and J called. Such tables lack part of the clones; where checked against another copy, unresolved V genes explain under half of the gap, and the rest is unexplained. The DNA gave D and trimming, while V, J and clone size come from that table. This sample has about 200,000 clones in its table, and over 80% of those were observed once. More than 3% of the sample is in the top ten clones.

This TCR was recovered from a woman under 40 who had been exposed to COVID-19. Sequencing was performed on PBMCs or T cells enriched from blood (not recorded which). Recombination joined TRBV5-5 with TRBJ2-1, and 11 junctional nucleotides match TRBD2. The sequence in DNA is TGTGCCAGCAGCCGGACCCTTAGCGGGGGGGAGAATGAGCAGTTCTTC. Translated, it gives CASSRTLSGGENEQFF.